These 7 T cell receptor beta chains originate from one sample sequenced in a study of T cell responses to AZD1222 COVID-19 vaccine. Using immunoSEQ multiplex PCR, the repertoire was profiled, and TCRdb retains in-frame clones only, with some absent. The sample lists about 130,000 clones; over 75% were seen once. The source was peripheral blood, collected on day 0 of AZD1222 vaccination. Source of these receptors: an adult in good health.

This clone came up a few times. This rearrangement joins TRBV7-3 to TRBJ1-1, with D unresolved. The CDR3 has 13 residues. Per germline, CDR1 SGHTA and CDR2 FQGTGA. V was pared by 1 base and J by 1 base, with 4 bases between. The CDR3 sequence is CASSLSENTEAFF. The CDR3 DNA reads as TGTGCCAGCAGCTTAAGTGAGAACACTGAAGCTTTCTTT. Drawing the rest from reference TRBV7-3 and TRBJ1-1, the complete variable domain is GAGVSQTPSNKVTEKGKYVELRCDPISGHTALYWYRQSLGQGPEFLIYFQGTGAADDSGLPNDRFFAVRPEGSVSTLKIQRTERGDSAVYLCASSLSENTEAFFGQGTRLTVV.

The chain recombines TRBV12-5 with TRBJ1-6; TRBD1 agrees at 7 bases. The CDR3 totals 16 residues. From germline, CDR1 is LGHNT and CDR2 FRNRAP. V lost 1 base to trimming and J lost 4 bases; unmatched junction nucleotides: 4. The CDR3 bases are TGTGCTAGTGGTTTGGGGCCGGGACAGTATAATTCACCCCTCCACTTT. This sequence encodes CASGLGPGQYNSPLHF.

This clone has more than one count but fewer than ten. The chain links TRBV7-6 to TRBJ2-6, with D tentatively TRBD2 (5 bases). This CDR3 comprises 21 residues. The ends were cut back, 5 bases at V and 3 bases at J, with 29 bases in the middle. CDR1 is SGHVS, CDR2 FNYEAQ, per germline. For the CDR3, the DNA is TGTGCCAGCAGCCAACAACGGGGTAGGGAGCTACAGCAAGATGGGGCCAACGTCCTGACTTTC. Its protein is CASSQQRGRELQQDGANVLTF.

This clone was counted only a few times. The chain has TRBV4-1 and TRBJ1-4; perhaps TRBD1 as D (6 bases). V lost 1 base, J lost 8 bases, and 17 bases lay in between. CDR3 length: 16 residues. Looked up from germline, CDR1 is MGHRA and CDR2 is YSYEKL. The CDR3, as DNA: TGCGCCAGCAGCCAAGTTGGTGGGACTAGGGGGGAAAAACTGTTTTTT. The encoded protein is CASSQVGGTRGEKLFF.

The J gene is TRBJ2-2, the V gene TRBV5-1; 7 positions match TRBD2. Germline V gene sequence: CDR1 SGHRS, CDR2 YFSETQ. Trimming at V came to 3 bases and at J to 4 bases, leaving 6 bases not matched to a gene. This CDR3 spans 15 amino acids. As DNA, the CDR3 is TGCGCCAGCAGCTCCACCTGGGGGGGCACCGGGGAGCTGTTTTTT. Translation gives CASSSTWGGTGELFF.

J is TRBJ1-1 and V is TRBV6-5, with D perhaps matching TRBD1 (5 bases). Trimming stripped 5 bases from V and 5 bases from J, with 12 bases between. CDR3 length: 13 residues. In germline, CDR1 is MNHEY, CDR2 SVGAGI. DNA of the CDR3: TGTGCCAGCAGTCCGAGGGGAGGGACTGAAGCTTTCTTT. Protein product: CASSPRGGTEAFF.

The genes are TRBV20-1 and TRBJ2-3, with D maybe TRBD1 (6 bases). The CDR3 is made up of 14 amino acids. Germline V gene data show CDR1 as DFQATT and CDR2 as SNEGSKA (reference sequence). V lost 3 bases to trimming and J lost 2 bases, with 12 bases between them. CDR3 sequence (DNA): TGCAGTGCTAGTTCCGGACAGAACACAGATACGCAGTATTTT. Its protein is CSASSGQNTDTQYF.